This T cell receptor (beta chain) was recorded in a study of shared T cell receptors in the human thymus. Some clones are missing from TCRdb's copy, which holds only in-frame ones; the method was immunoSEQ multiplex PCR. The sample contains roughly 660,000 clones, 70% to 90% of which appear only once. Germline V CDR1 and CDR2: MNHNS, SASEGT. The ends lost 4 bases at V and 3 bases at J; junction bases unmatched: 5. The length of the CDR3 is 14 residues. These same data were also listed under a study on human thymus T cells. From that second work: It was from resections taken during corrective heart surgery that the thymus tissue came. Unrelated individuals reportedly shared highly overlapping thymic TCR repertoires.

This sequence originates from a boy under two years old with a congenital heart defect. The J gene is TRBJ2-7, the V gene TRBV6-1, with 8 bases that match TRBD1. The sequencing input was thymocytes. CDR3 coding DNA: TGTGCCAGCAGTGCGGACAGGGTGGTCTACGAGCAGTACTTC. It specifies CASSADRVVYEQYF.